This passage covers 5 T cell receptor beta chains from one sample sequenced in a study of cytomegalovirus exposure and HLA in healthy donors. Some clones are missing from TCRdb's copy, which holds only in-frame ones; the method was immunoSEQ multiplex PCR. The table has just under 150,000 clones, approximately 86% seen once. The sample comprised PBMCs. Source of these receptors: a man aged 18 to 29 in good health and CMV-seropositive.

V gene TRBV5-1 combines with J gene TRBJ1-2, with D maybe TRBD1 (6 bases). The germline gives CDR1 SGHRS, CDR2 YFSETQ. This CDR3 is 15 amino acids long. V lost 0 bases to trimming and J lost 3 bases, with 12 bases between them. CDR3 sequence (DNA): TGCGCCAGCAGCTTGGCCGCGGGGGGCGACTATGGCTACACCTTC. It translates to CASSLAAGGDYGYTF.

This chain uses TRBV29-1 with TRBJ2-7, with 7 bases that match TRBD2. Looked up from germline, CDR1 is SQVTM and CDR2 is ANQGSEA. The CDR3 loop spans 11 amino acids. Germline trimming cut 6 bases from V and 3 bases from J; bases unmatched to any gene: 2. As DNA, the CDR3 is TGCAGCGTATGGGAGGGCTACGAGCAGTACTTC. As protein: CSVWEGYEQYF.

The CDR3 reads CASSLAILGSYNEQFF. The CDR3 bases are TGTGCCAGCAGCTTGGCCATTCTAGGCTCCTACAATGAGCAGTTCTTC. The chain couples TRBV5-5 to TRBJ2-1; D not resolved. Germline V gives CDR1 SGHKS, CDR2 YYEKEE (reference sequence). There are 16 residues in the CDR3. V lost 0 bases, J lost 0 bases, and 10 bases lay in between.

The chain carries TRBV19 and TRBJ2-6, with TRBD1 matching 7 bases. Germline V gene data show CDR1 as LNHDA and CDR2 as SQIVND (reference sequence). There are 19 residues in the CDR3. The ends lost 6 bases at V and 0 bases at J; junction bases unmatched: 14. DNA of the CDR3: TGTGCCAGTAGACCTTCAATCTGGGACAGCCGCTCTGGGGCCAACGTCCTGACTTTC. Its translation: CASRPSIWDSRSGANVLTF.

The J gene is TRBJ1-1, the V gene TRBV30, with D possibly TRBD1 on 5 matching bases. V shed 3 bases and J shed 4 bases, with 12 bases lying between them. The CDR3 extends over 13 amino acids. CDR1 is GTSNPN and CDR2 is SVGIG in the germline V gene (reference sequence). The CDR3 spells CAWRPRVGTEAFF. The CDR3 DNA follows: TGTGCCTGGAGACCCAGGGTCGGCACTGAAGCTTTCTTT.